This T cell receptor beta chain was identified during a study of T cells in Graves' hyperthyroidism and ophthalmopathy (dated 2019 in TCRdb). A note on the overall study: Peripheral blood was sampled at the time of initial diagnosis, prior to any treatment. For training and testing, the approximately 97 patients in the discovery cohort were randomly divided in a 7:3 ratio. TCR Vbeta CDR3 sequencing of 130 to 150 peripheral blood samples (43 ophthalmopathy, 75 hyperthyroidism and some 17 progressor patients) is reported in the paper. TCR V-J signatures able to tell the groups apart were searched for in a discovery cohort of 90 to 100 patients, of whom around 42 had Graves' ophthalmopathy and around 57 had stable Graves' hyperthyroidism. Whether ophthalmopathy could be predicted prospectively was tested in an independent validation cohort made up of under 20 hyperthyroidism patients plus 17 patients who later progressed to ophthalmopathy. Thyroid tissue and blood T-cell repertoires from about six Graves' hyperthyroidism patients were also compared in the study. After blood sampling, hyperthyroidism patients were treated with methimazole at a starting dose of 30 mg daily, and ophthalmopathy patients were treated with high-dose intravenous methylprednisolone. Study-wide findings and limitations: In validation, the model predicted progression to ophthalmopathy a median of roughly six months before onset, with approximately 71% sensitivity and about 72% specificity. Most expanded thyroid clonotypes (frequency above 0.001) were also detected in blood, a finding suggesting that blood repertoires may reflect thyroid immune responses. Sample size was not statistically predetermined, and blinding of investigators to group allocation was not performed. Ophthalmopathy was separated from stable hyperthyroidism by a 13 V-J signature model, with approximately 85% sensitivity and approximately 84% specificity obtained in cross-validation and 80%/75% obtained in testing.

At least ten counts were recorded for this clonotype. Its antigen remains unidentified. The record has no base qualities; no much larger clone is one base away. A patient counted as having stable Graves' hyperthyroidism if no progression to ophthalmopathy occurred over 18 months of follow-up. Hyperthyroidism patients were newly diagnosed, had a disease duration of under 2 months, and were aged 18 to 65 years. Any patient with an uncontrolled infection, another autoimmune disease, pregnancy or lactation was excluded. Diagnoses were established on the basis of clinical symptoms, serum thyroxine and TRAb, thyroid ultrasound, and orbital computed tomography. PBMCs were isolated from roughly 10 ml of fresh peripheral blood by Ficoll-Paque density gradient centrifugation. Total RNA was extracted with Trizol reagent, and quality was checked on an Agilent 2100 Bioanalyzer. Measured from the cysteine to the phenylalanine, the CDR3 is 14 residues long. CDR3 DNA is the only sequence kept; it has 42 bases, read in frame from the first base. CDR1 and CDR2, looked up from the germline V gene, are ENHRY and SYGVKD. After removal of 5 bases from V and 7 bases from J, the junction retains 8 bases not matched to a gene.

Amplification of TCR beta CDR3 regions was carried out from RNA transcripts. For the first round of RT-PCR on the TCR CDR3, the HTBI primer set was used together with the Qiagen OneStep RT-PCR kit. A second multiplex PCR round built the libraries, followed by size selection and purification. Libraries were sequenced paired-end with 100 bp reads on an Illumina HiSeq2000. In the paper's pipeline: SOAPnuke was used to process the raw data, throwing out any read that contained adapters or uncalled bases, had a mean Phred below 15, or lacked an exact constant-primer or identifier match. High-quality paired reads were merged with COPE v1.2.5, and unique nucleotide sequences were defined as clonotypes. MiTCR v1.1 was used to align clonotypes to the IMGT TRBV, TRBD and TRBJ reference segments. Only V-J combinations with frequency above 0.0001, covering 99% to 99.2% of repertoires, were analysed. A TCS score was defined as the ratio of F50 (clonal expansion) to E x V (chaos), with BLOSUM62-based TCRdist applied between CDR3 peptides within each V-J. Welch's t-statistics and random forest reduced around 510 V-J features to about 13, which were used in a naive Bayes classifier (R e1071). The similarity between thyroid and blood repertoires was quantified using the Morisita-Horn index. Starting from the raw public reads, TCRdb applied fastp trimming at Q25, assembled clones with MiXCR and retained in-frame beta chains. CDR3 protein duplicates are merged, each entry listing the most common genes and DNA. In this record, the V and J calls reflect TCRdb's handling and not the investigators' own analysis. Across this sample there are roughly 100,000 distinct CDR3 sequences, with 47% seen only once. In total, the top ten clones hold approximately 30% of the sample.

The sample comprised blood. The receptor was derived from a man aged 35 to 55 with Graves' hyperthyroidism. The sequence links TRBV10-3 to TRBJ1-2, with TRBD1 identical over 9 junction bases. The CDR3 region reads CAISPGQGVFGYTF. The DNA is as follows: TGTGCCATCAGTCCGGGACAGGGAGTCTTTGGCTACACCTTC.